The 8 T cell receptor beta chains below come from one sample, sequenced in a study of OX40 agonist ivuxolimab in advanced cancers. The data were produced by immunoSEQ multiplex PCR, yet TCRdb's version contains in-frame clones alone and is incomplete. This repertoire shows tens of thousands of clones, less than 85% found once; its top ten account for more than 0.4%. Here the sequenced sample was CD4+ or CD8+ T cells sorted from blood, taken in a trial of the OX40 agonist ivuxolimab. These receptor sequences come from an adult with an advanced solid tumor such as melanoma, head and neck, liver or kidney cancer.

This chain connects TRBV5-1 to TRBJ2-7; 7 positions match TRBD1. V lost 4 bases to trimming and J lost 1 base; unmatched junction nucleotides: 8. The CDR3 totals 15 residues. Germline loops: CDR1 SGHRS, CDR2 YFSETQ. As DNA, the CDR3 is TGCGCCAGCAGCCCCGAGACAGGGTGGTCCTACGAGCAGTACTTC. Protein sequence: CASSPETGWSYEQYF. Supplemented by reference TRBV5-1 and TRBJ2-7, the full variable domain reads KAGVTQTPRYLIKTRGQQVTLSCSPISGHRSVSWYQQTPGQGLQFLFEYFSETQRNKGNFPGRFSGRQFSNSRSEMNVSTLELGDSALYLCASSPETGWSYEQYFGPGTRLTVT.

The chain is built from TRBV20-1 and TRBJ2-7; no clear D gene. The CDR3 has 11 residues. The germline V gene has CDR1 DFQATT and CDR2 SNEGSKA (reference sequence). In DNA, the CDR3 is TGCGCGGTCCTAATATCCTACGAGCAGTACTTC. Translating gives CAVLISYEQYF.

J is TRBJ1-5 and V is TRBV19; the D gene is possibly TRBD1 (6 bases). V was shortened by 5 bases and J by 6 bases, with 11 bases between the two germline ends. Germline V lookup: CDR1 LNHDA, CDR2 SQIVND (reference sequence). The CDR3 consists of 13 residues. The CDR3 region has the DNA TGTGCCAGTAGTTGGGGGCGAGGTCAGCCCCAGCATTTT. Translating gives CASSWGRGQPQHF. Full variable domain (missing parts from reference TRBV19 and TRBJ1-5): DGGITQSPKYLFRKEGQNVTLSCEQNLNHDAMYWYRQDPGQGLRLIYYSQIVNDFQKGDIAEGYSVSREKKESFPLTVTSAQKNPTAFYLCASSWGRGQPQHFGDGTRLSIL.

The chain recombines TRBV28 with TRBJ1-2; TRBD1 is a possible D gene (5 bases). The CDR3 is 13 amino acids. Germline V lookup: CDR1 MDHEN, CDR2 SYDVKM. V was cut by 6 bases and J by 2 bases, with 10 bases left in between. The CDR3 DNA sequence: TGTGCCAGCAGGGACATGCCGAACTATGGCTACACCTTC. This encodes CASRDMPNYGYTF.

This CDR3 reads CASSSWTSGGYAYNEQFF. CDR3 nucleotides: TGTGCCAGCAGCTCGTGGACTAGCGGGGGATATGCCTACAATGAGCAGTTCTTC. J is TRBJ2-1 and V is TRBV7-9; 13 bases agree with TRBD2. Germline V gives CDR1 SEHNR, CDR2 FQNEAQ (reference sequence). The J segment lost 2 bases and the V segment lost 4 bases, leaving 8 bases of the junction unmatched. This CDR3 has 18 residues. Variable domain in full (rest from reference TRBV7-9 and TRBJ2-1): DTGVSQNPRHKITKRGQNVTFRCDPISEHNRLYWYRQTLGQGPEFLTYFQNEAQLEKSRLLSDRFSAERPKGSFSTLEIQRTEQGDSAMYLCASSSWTSGGYAYNEQFFGPGTRLTVL.

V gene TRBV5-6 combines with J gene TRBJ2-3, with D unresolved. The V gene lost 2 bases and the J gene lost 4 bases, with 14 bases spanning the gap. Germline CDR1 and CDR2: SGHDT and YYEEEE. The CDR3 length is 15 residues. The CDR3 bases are TGTGCCAGCAGCTTCACTACCTTTTACGCAGATACGCAGTATTTT. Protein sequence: CASSFTTFYADTQYF.

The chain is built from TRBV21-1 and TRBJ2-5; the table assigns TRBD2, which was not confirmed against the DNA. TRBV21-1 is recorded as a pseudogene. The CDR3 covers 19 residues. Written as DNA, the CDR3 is TGTGCCAGCAGCAAGCTAGTCGCCAGGAGCGACCAGGAGGTAGAGACCCAGTACTTC. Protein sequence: CASSKLVARSDQEVETQYF.

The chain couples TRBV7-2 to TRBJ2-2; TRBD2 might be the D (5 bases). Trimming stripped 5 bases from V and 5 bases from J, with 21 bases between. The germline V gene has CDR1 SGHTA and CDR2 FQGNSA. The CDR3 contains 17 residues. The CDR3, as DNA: TGTGCCAGCAGCAAACCCCAGCAACTAGTGAGGACCGGGGAGCTGTTTTTT. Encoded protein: CASSKPQQLVRTGELFF.